This T cell receptor beta chain stems from a study of T cell responses to AZD1222 COVID-19 vaccine. At the level of the study: Pooling was applied to second doses at about 4 or about 12 weeks. Broader study findings: Every sample of the repertoires postdated the peak T cell response. White British people made up most donors, females outnumbered males, and clonal diversity was possibly underestimated.

Profiling relied on immunoSEQ multiplex PCR, and the TCRdb table lists in-frame clones only, not all of them. This sample has approximately 140,000 clones, with roughly nine tenths found just once. Notes on this clone: The antigen remains undetermined.

The sample here was peripheral blood, taken on day 0 of AZD1222 vaccination. This TCR was recovered from an adult in good health.

The CDR3 sequence: CASSSTGGDTKEFGGNTIYF. CDR3 coding DNA: TGTGCCAGCAGCTCAACCGGGGGGGACACCAAAGAGTTCGGAGGAAACACCATATATTTT. The chain links TRBV9 to TRBJ1-3; D is perhaps TRBD1 (6 bases). Germline values: CDR1 SGDLS, CDR2 YYNGEE. V lost 4 bases and J lost 4, with 30 bases in between. CDR3 length: 20 residues.